This T cell receptor beta chain was captured by sequencing in a study of immune characterization of retroperitoneal liposarcoma. Each CDR3 protein gets one entry after TCRdb re-called the PCR reads with MiXCR. The table shows about 8,000 distinct CDR3 sequences, with more than 35% occurring only once. The germline V gene has CDR1 SGHTA and CDR2 FQGTGA. J gave up 11 bases and V 8 bases, and 16 bases lay outside the gene matches. The CDR3 contains 14 residues. J is TRBJ2-5 and V is TRBV7-3; 8 nucleotides align to TRBD2. The sequence derives from a male donor with retroperitoneal liposarcoma. The source material was tumor tissue. CDR3 DNA sequence: TGTGCCAGCCTCACACCGGGGGGGCGGAATGAGCAGTACTTC. It is translated as CASLTPGGRNEQYF.